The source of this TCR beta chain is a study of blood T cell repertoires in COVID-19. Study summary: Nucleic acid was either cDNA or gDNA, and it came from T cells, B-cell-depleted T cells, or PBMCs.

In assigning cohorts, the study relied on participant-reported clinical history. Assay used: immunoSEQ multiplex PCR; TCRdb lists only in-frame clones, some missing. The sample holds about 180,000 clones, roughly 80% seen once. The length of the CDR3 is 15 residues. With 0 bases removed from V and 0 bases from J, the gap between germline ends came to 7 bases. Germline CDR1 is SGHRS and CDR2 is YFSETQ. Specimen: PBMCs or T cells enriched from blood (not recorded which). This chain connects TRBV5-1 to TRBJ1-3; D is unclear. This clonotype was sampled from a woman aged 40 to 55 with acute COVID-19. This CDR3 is CASSLVAGSGNTIYF. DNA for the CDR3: TGCGCCAGCAGCTTGGTAGCGGGCTCTGGAAACACCATATATTTT. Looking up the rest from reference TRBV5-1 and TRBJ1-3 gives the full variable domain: KAGVTQTPRYLIKTRGQQVTLSCSPISGHRSVSWYQQTPGQGLQFLFEYFSETQRNKGNFPGRFSGRQFSNSRSEMNVSTLELGDSALYLCASSLVAGSGNTIYFGEGSWLTVV.